The clone carrying this TCR beta chain has a handful of counts. Antigen: not known. The data were taken from a study of identical twins. Regarding the study as a whole: When twins shared out-of-frame alpha sequences, those sequences had excess low generation probability.

TCRdb fed the 5' RACE reads into MiXCR, producing one record per CDR3 protein. There are 400,000 to 550,000 distinct CDR3 sequences in the sample; 20% to 25% occur only once, and about 2.7% lies in the top ten. The ends were cut back, 0 bases at V and 0 bases at J, with 10 bases in the middle. The CDR3 has 16 amino acids. Germline values: CDR1 SGDLS, CDR2 YYNGEE. Separately, the same data were catalogued under a study of T cells expressing NK-cell markers.

Sequencing used CD4+ T cells sorted from blood. The receptor was isolated from a woman younger than 35 in good health. V usage is TRBV9 and J usage is TRBJ2-1; D is uncertain. The CDR3 nucleotides are TGTGCCAGCAGCGTAGACGTGGATAGCTCCTACAATGAGCAGTTCTTC. Amino acid sequence: CASSVDVDSSYNEQFF.